The rows below give T cell receptor beta chains drawn from one sample of a study of OX40 agonist ivuxolimab in advanced cancers. Repertoires were generated with immunoSEQ multiplex PCR, while TCRdb's copy carries only in-frame clones and drops some. Of about 20,000 clones listed, 65% to 90% are singletons. This sample comprised CD4+ or CD8+ T cells sorted from blood, obtained in a trial of the OX40 agonist ivuxolimab. The receptors shown here come from an adult with an advanced solid tumor such as melanoma, head and neck, liver or kidney cancer. Both conserved end residues are part of each CDR3. A D gene is named only where the DNA matches it firmly. Size values are once, few and many counts, or a class for expanded clones, and some rows have none.

V	length	D	size	J	CDR3	DNA
TRBV4-1	12	.	.	TRBJ2-5	CASSRDQETQYF	TGCGCCAGCAGCCGAGACCAAGAGACCCAGTACTTC
TRBV27	12	.	.	TRBJ1-1	CASSFRDGEAFF	TGTGCCAGCAGTTTCCGGGACGGTGAAGCTTTCTTT
TRBV5-6	16	TRBD1	.	TRBJ2-3	CASSPIGTESTDTQYF	TGTGCCAGCAGCCCGATAGGGACAGAGAGCACAGATACGCAGTATTTT
TRBV9	13	.	.	TRBJ2-5	CASSGQGFETQYF	TGTGCCAGCAGCGGGCAGGGGTTTGAGACCCAGTACTTC
TRBV7-9	16	.	.	TRBJ2-7	CASSLGGWGGDYEQYF	TGTGCCAGCAGCTTAGGGGGGTGGGGAGGAGACTACGAGCAGTACTTC
TRBV13	14	.	few	TRBJ2-7	CASSLGQGPYEQYF	TGTGCCAGCAGCTTAGGTCAGGGGCCCTACGAGCAGTACTTC
TRBV5-4	15	.	.	TRBJ2-7	CASSSPGGVAYEQYF	TGTGCCAGCAGCTCCCCTGGCGGCGTGGCCTACGAGCAGTACTTC
TRBV19	14	.	.	TRBJ2-5	CASSSGTRSGEQYF	TGTGCCAGTAGCTCCGGGACAAGGTCGGGGGAGCAGTACTTC
TRBV6-5	15	.	.	TRBJ1-2	CASSYLVVANYGYTF	TGTGCCAGCAGTTACTTGGTAGTGGCCAACTATGGCTACACCTTC
TRBV9	13	TRBD2	.	TRBJ2-5	CASSVSGRETQYF	TGTGCCAGCAGCGTCAGCGGGAGGGAGACCCAGTACTTC
TRBV6-5	12	TRBD1	.	TRBJ1-2	CASTDRGWGYTF	TGTGCCAGCACGGACAGGGGATGGGGCTACACCTTC
TRBV9	12	.	.	TRBJ1-6	CASSVGRGPLHF	TGTGCCAGCAGCGTAGGAAGGGGTCCCCTCCACTTT
TRBV7-2	14	.	.	TRBJ2-7	CASSPLAGAFEQYF	TGTGCCAGCAGCCCCCTCGCGGGGGCGTTCGAGCAGTACTTC
TRBV18	14	.	.	TRBJ2-1	CASSPFGGQNEQFF	TGTGCCAGCTCACCCTTTGGGGGGCAGAATGAGCAGTTCTTC
TRBV11-2	16	TRBD1	.	TRBJ1-2	CASSLEVHRGSTGYTF	TGTGCCAGCAGCTTAGAAGTCCACAGGGGTTCGACCGGCTACACCTTC
TRBV19	13	.	.	TRBJ1-3	CASIGQIGNTIYF	TGTGCCAGCATAGGGCAGATCGGAAACACCATATATTTT
TRBV15	16	.	.	TRBJ1-5	CATSRDLRAGEEAQHF	TGTGCCACCAGCAGAGATTTACGGGCAGGGGAGGAAGCCCAGCATTTT
TRBV21-1	14	.	.	TRBJ2-1	CASSKGGTGEEQFF	TGTGCCAGCAGCAAAGGAGGGACAGGGGAAGAGCAGTTCTTC